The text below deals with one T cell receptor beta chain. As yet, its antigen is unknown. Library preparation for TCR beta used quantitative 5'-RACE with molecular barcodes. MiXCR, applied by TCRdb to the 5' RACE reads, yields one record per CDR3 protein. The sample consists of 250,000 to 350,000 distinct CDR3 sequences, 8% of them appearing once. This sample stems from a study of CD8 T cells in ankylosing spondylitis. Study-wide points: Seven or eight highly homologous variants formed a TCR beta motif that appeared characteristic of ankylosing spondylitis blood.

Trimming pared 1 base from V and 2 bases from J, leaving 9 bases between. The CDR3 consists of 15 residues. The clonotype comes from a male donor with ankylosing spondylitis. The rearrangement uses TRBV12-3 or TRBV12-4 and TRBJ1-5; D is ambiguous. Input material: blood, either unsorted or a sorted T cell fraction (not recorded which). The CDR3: CASSLVLGGNQPQHF. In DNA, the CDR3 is TGTGCCAGCAGTTTAGTGTTGGGCGGCAATCAGCCCCAGCATTTT.